The next 7 T cell receptor beta chains were all read from a single sample in a study of cytomegalovirus exposure and HLA in healthy donors. Amplification used 60 Vbeta primers and 13 Jbeta primers. TCRdb keeps only in-frame clones here, not all; method: immunoSEQ multiplex PCR. The sample contains fewer than 200,000 clones, roughly 80% of which appear only once. The sequenced sample consisted of PBMCs. The receptors derive from a woman younger than 30 in good health and CMV-seronegative.

V is TRBV5-8 and J is TRBJ1-5; D is uncertain. CDR1 is SGHTS and CDR2 is YDEGEE in the germline V gene. CDR3 size: 15 residues. The V gene lost 5 bases and the J gene lost 6 bases, with 18 bases spanning the gap. CDR3 protein: CASSDNGGIGQPQHF. CDR3 coding DNA: TGTGCCAGCAGTGATAATGGAGGGATCGGTCAGCCCCAGCATTTT.

This rearrangement joins TRBV30 to TRBJ2-3, with TRBD2 matching 10 bases. This CDR3 spans 14 amino acids. J lost 5 bases, V lost 3 bases, and 5 bases had no gene match. Germline V lookup: CDR1 GTSNPN, CDR2 SVGIG (reference sequence). The CDR3 is CAWRSLAGVDTQYF. CDR3 DNA: TGTGCCTGGAGAAGCCTAGCGGGAGTAGATACGCAGTATTTT.

This chain links TRBV6-1 with TRBJ2-1; TRBD2 matches 7 bases. This CDR3 is built from 14 residues. J gave up 0 bases and V 8 bases, and 4 bases lay outside the gene matches. Looked up from germline, CDR1 is MNHNS and CDR2 is SASEGT. CDR3 sequence reads: CASLSGTSYNEQFF. The CDR3, as DNA: TGTGCCAGCCTAAGCGGGACCTCCTACAATGAGCAGTTCTTC.

This clone was seen only once. The chain employs TRBV29-1 and TRBJ2-5, with 9 bases matching TRBD2. The germline gives CDR1 SQVTM, CDR2 ANQGSEA. The CDR3 contains 13 residues. Trimming at V came to 4 bases and at J to 5 bases, leaving 5 bases not matched to a gene. The CDR3 region has the DNA TGCAGCGTTGGACTAGCGGTATTGGAGACCCAGTACTTC. It codes for CSVGLAVLETQYF.

The chain employs TRBV4-2 and TRBJ2-5, with 10 bases matching TRBD2. The J call could be wrong; TRBJ2-7 is a better fit for the DNA end. The CDR3 length is 15 residues. Germline-derived CDR1 and CDR2 are LGHNA and YNFKEQ. The CDR3 sequence: CASSQATSGYYEQYF. CDR3 bases: TGTGCCAGCAGCCAAGCGACTAGCGGGTACTACGAGCAGTACTTC.

This clone appeared once. The J gene is TRBJ1-4, the V gene TRBV6-5, with D unclear. The germline CDR1 and CDR2 sequences are MNHEY and SVGAGI. The CDR3 runs 14 residues. Trimming left V 6 bases short and J 5 bases short, with 13 bases between. Here the CDR3 DNA reads TGTGCCAGCAGCTCTCTCGGACTGAATGAAAAACTGTTTTTT. Translated: CASSSLGLNEKLFF.

The chain combines TRBV2 with TRBJ2-7, with 10 bases lining up with TRBD2. J gave up 3 bases and V 5 bases, and 7 bases lay outside the gene matches. The germline CDR1 and CDR2 sequences are SNHLY and FYNNEI. CDR3 size: 15 residues. CDR3 residues: CASSTGTSAYYEQYF. The CDR3 DNA follows: TGTGCCAGCAGTACCGGGACTAGCGCATACTACGAGCAGTACTTC.